Shown below are 5 T cell receptor beta chains from a single sample sequenced in a study of cytomegalovirus exposure and HLA in healthy donors (dated by TCRdb to about 2017). Library preparation employed the immunoSEQ multiplex PCR assay. Drawn from immuneACCESS, this table holds only the in-frame rearrangements with V and J called that TCRdb kept. Clones are partly lost; checked studies trace under half to an unresolved V gene and leave the rest unexplained. This sample is represented by 250,000 to 400,000 clones; about 85% of them were singletons. The ten largest clones add up to more than 0.9% of the sample. Sequences were obtained from PBMCs. All receptors derive from a woman aged 25-40 years in good health and CMV-seropositive.

This clone appeared once. This chain connects TRBV27 to TRBJ1-1, with D possibly TRBD1 on 5 matching bases. Trimming pared 7 bases from V and 4 bases from J, leaving 16 bases between. CDR3 length: 14 amino acids. The germline gives CDR1 MNHEY, CDR2 SMNVEV (reference sequence). This CDR3 reads CASTPAGGATEAFF. In nucleotides, the CDR3 is TGTGCCAGCACCCCGGCCGGCGGGGCCACTGAAGCTTTCTTT.

The gene calls are TRBV29-1 and TRBJ2-5, with TRBD2 as a possible D gene (5 bases). The CDR3 length is 14 residues. The germline gives CDR1 SQVTM, CDR2 ANQGSEA. Between the trimmed V and J ends, which lost 4 bases and 5 bases, there was a span of 17 bases. The DNA of the CDR3 is TGCAGCGTTGGTGAAGGGAGACTTTCGGAGACCCAGTACTTC. Protein: CSVGEGRLSETQYF.

The gene calls are TRBV27 and TRBJ2-7; D unclear. Trimming removed 0 bases from V and 6 bases from J, with 9 bases in between. Germline values: CDR1 MNHEY, CDR2 SMNVEV (reference sequence). The CDR3 contains 13 residues. The CDR3: CASSLSTEFEQYF. CDR3 DNA: TGTGCCAGCAGTTTATCAACAGAATTCGAGCAGTACTTC.

The chain carries TRBV4-1 and TRBJ2-2; D may be TRBD2 (6 bases). Germline V gene data show CDR1 as MGHRA and CDR2 as YSYEKL. This CDR3 has 16 amino acids. Trimming removed 2 bases from V and 6 bases from J, with 16 bases in between. CDR3 nucleotide sequence: TGCGCCAGCAGCCAAACCCTCCAGGGAGGACCCGGGGAGCTGTTTTTT. Amino acid sequence: CASSQTLQGGPGELFF.

This sequence joins TRBV2 and TRBJ2-3; perhaps TRBD1 as D (5 bases). This CDR3 comprises 13 residues. CDR1 and CDR2 from the germline V gene are SNHLY and FYNNEI. The V and J ends lost 3 bases and 5 bases respectively, with 9 bases between them. CDR3 sequence: CASSDGAGDTQYF. In DNA form, the CDR3 reads TGTGCCAGCAGTGATGGGGCCGGAGATACGCAGTATTTT.